The 18 T cell receptor beta chains below were found in one sample sequenced in a study of shared clonotypes between healthy human individuals. It was CD45RO-negative cells, positively selected for CCR7, that made up naive CD8 cells, with terminally differentiated effector memory CD45RA+ cells excluded. The assay was immunoSEQ multiplex PCR, and TCRdb's table has in-frame clones only and misses some. Found here are about 2.1 million clones, about 94% of them singletons; the top ten hold more than 1.5%. The sample comprised naive CD8+ T cells from PBMCs. The receptors originated from a man aged 18 to 30 in good health. Some clones in this sample may be carry-over from other donors' samples.

The genes are TRBV10-3 and TRBJ1-2, with D possibly being TRBD1 (5 bases). The CDR3 contains 14 residues. CDR1 ENHRY and CDR2 SYGVKD come from the germline V gene. With 1 base removed from V and 3 bases from J, the gap between germline ends came to 9 bases. This chain's CDR3 is CAISEFKTDYGYTF. In DNA form, the CDR3 reads TGTGCCATCAGTGAGTTCAAGACAGACTATGGCTACACCTTC.

This sequence joins TRBV10-3 and TRBJ2-3; 8 bases agree with TRBD2. This CDR3 is built from 15 residues. CDR1 and CDR2 from the germline V gene are ENHRY and SYGVKD. J lost 6 bases, V lost 3 bases, and 8 bases had no gene match. CDR3 bases: TGTGCCATCAGTGATTCGGTAGCGGGAATGGATACGCAGTATTTT. Translation gives CAISDSVAGMDTQYF.

This clone was seen once. This chain connects TRBV7-9 to TRBJ2-3; D may be TRBD2 (6 bases). Trimming took 4 bases from V and 0 from J, leaving 17 bases between them. The CDR3 loop spans 17 amino acids. Looked up from germline, CDR1 is SEHNR and CDR2 is FQNEAQ (reference sequence). CDR3 DNA: TGTGCCAGCAGCTCGCAGACACGACTAGGAAGCACAGATACGCAGTATTTT. Amino acid sequence: CASSSQTRLGSTDTQYF.

This chain links TRBV7-2 with TRBJ1-4, with D maybe TRBD1 (5 bases). In germline, CDR1 is SGHTA, CDR2 FQGNSA. V lost 4 bases to trimming and J lost 5 bases, with 14 bases between them. The CDR3 is made up of 15 amino acids. The CDR3 loop reads CASSSRQTSNEKLFF. CDR3 bases: TGTGCCAGCAGCTCCCGACAGACTTCCAATGAAAAACTGTTTTTT. The full variable domain, its missing parts supplied by reference TRBV7-2 and TRBJ1-4, is GAGVSQSPSNKVTEKGKDVELRCDPISGHTALYWYRQSLGQGLEFLIYFQGNSAPDKSGLPSDRFSAERTGGSVSTLTIQRTQQEDSAVYLCASSSRQTSNEKLFFGSGTQLSVL.

The CDR3 protein is CAWRRIPPNTIYF. The CDR3 nucleotides read TGTGCCTGGAGGCGGATTCCTCCAAACACCATATATTTT. This sequence joins TRBV30 and TRBJ1-3; unclear D gene. The CDR3 extends over 13 amino acids. Per germline, CDR1 GTSNPN and CDR2 SVGIG (reference sequence). Deletions cut 3 bases from V and 6 bases from J, with 12 bases between.

This chain uses TRBV4-1 with TRBJ1-1, with 9 bases lining up with TRBD1. V lost 2 bases to trimming and J lost 4 bases; unmatched junction nucleotides: 5. Germline values: CDR1 MGHRA, CDR2 YSYEKL. The CDR3 length is 15 residues. The CDR3 DNA reads TGCGCCAGCAGCCAAACCCTGACAGGGGGCACTGAAGCTTTCTTT. Translation: CASSQTLTGGTEAFF.

V and J are TRBV28 and TRBJ2-7, with 12 bases aligning to TRBD2. Looked up from germline, CDR1 is MDHEN and CDR2 is SYDVKM. Germline trimming cut 5 bases from V and 2 bases from J; bases unmatched to any gene: 7. The CDR3 is made up of 16 amino acids. CDR3 sequence: CASSTRTSGKPYEQYF. The CDR3 DNA sequence: TGTGCCAGCAGTACCAGGACTAGCGGGAAACCCTACGAGCAGTACTTC.

The rearrangement uses TRBV7-9 and TRBJ1-1; D gene ambiguous. The CDR3 has 15 residues. V dropped 7 bases and J dropped 0 bases, with 15 bases sitting between them. Per germline, CDR1 SEHNR and CDR2 FQNEAQ (reference sequence). CDR3 nucleotide sequence: TGTGCCAGCAACAGAGGCGGGCTTGTGAACACTGAAGCTTTCTTT. Its translation is CASNRGGLVNTEAFF.

This clone was found once. V usage is TRBV13 and J usage is TRBJ2-2; D might be TRBD1 or TRBD2, each matching 5 bases. Between the trimmed V and J ends, which lost 2 bases and 13 bases, there was a span of 8 bases. Germline CDR1 PRHDT, CDR2 FYEKMQ (reference sequence). This CDR3 is 11 amino acids long. The CDR3 is CASSLSGRLFF. In nucleotides, the CDR3 is TGTGCCAGCAGCTTATCGGGACGGCTGTTTTTT. Together with reference TRBV13 and TRBJ2-2, the CDR3 gives the full variable domain: AAGVIQSPRHLIKEKRETATLKCYPIPRHDTVYWYQQGPGQDPQFLISFYEKMQSDKGSIPDRFSAQQFSDYHSELNMSSLELGDSALYFCASSLSGRLFFGEGSRLTVL.

Comment on this clone: Other DNA variants within this sample encode the same CDR3. CDR3 protein: CASSEGGGNYGYTF. In nucleotides, the CDR3 is TGTGCCAGCAGTGAAGGGGGAGGGAACTATGGCTACACCTTC. V and J are TRBV2 and TRBJ1-2; no clear D. V gave up 1 base and J gave up 2 bases, with 8 bases separating them. The CDR3 spans 14 residues. Germline values: CDR1 SNHLY, CDR2 FYNNEI.

This chain links TRBV2 with TRBJ1-2, with a weak D call TRBD1 (6 bases). Per germline, CDR1 SNHLY and CDR2 FYNNEI. Trimming removed 4 bases at V and 5 bases at J, with 14 bases between. There are 14 residues in the CDR3. The CDR3 DNA follows: TGTGCCAGCAGTGGTAACAGGGACCAATATGGCTACACCTTC. Its translation: CASSGNRDQYGYTF. The variable domain in full, completed from reference TRBV2 and TRBJ1-2, reads EPEVTQTPSHQVTQMGQEVILRCVPISNHLYFYWYRQILGQKVEFLVSFYNNEISEKSEIFDDQFSVERPDGSNFTLKIRSTKLEDSAMYFCASSGNRDQYGYTFGSGTRLTVV.

This rearrangement joins TRBV27 to TRBJ2-1; 7 bases are a match to TRBD2. The CDR3 sequence is 13 residues long. V lost 4 bases to trimming and J lost 7 bases; unmatched junction nucleotides: 4. Looked up from germline, CDR1 is MNHEY and CDR2 is SMNVEV (reference sequence). The CDR3 sequence is CASSSRGLNEQFF. Written as DNA, the CDR3 is TGTGCCAGCAGTTCCCGGGGACTAAATGAGCAGTTCTTC.

The genes are TRBV6-1 and TRBJ2-7; 10 nucleotides agree with TRBD1. The length of the CDR3 is 15 residues. Losses at the gene ends were 6 bases for V and 6 bases for J; bases not matched to a gene: 11. Germline V gives CDR1 MNHNS, CDR2 SASEGT. CDR3 sequence reads: CASSAPGQGLGEQYF. The CDR3 bases are TGTGCCAGCAGCGCTCCGGGACAGGGGTTGGGCGAGCAGTACTTC.

The V gene is TRBV19, the J gene TRBJ1-1, with TRBD1 matching over 7 bases. The ends lost 6 bases at V and 4 bases at J; junction bases unmatched: 5. CDR3 length: 13 residues. From germline, CDR1 is LNHDA and CDR2 SQIVND (reference sequence). The CDR3, as DNA: TGTGCCAGTAGCCTGGGACAGTCCACTGAAGCTTTCTTT. Translating it yields CASSLGQSTEAFF.

The chain is built from TRBV9 and TRBJ2-1; D gene ambiguous. CDR3 length: 13 amino acids. The germline gives CDR1 SGDLS, CDR2 YYNGEE. The V and J ends lost 0 bases and 9 bases respectively, with 10 bases between them. CDR3 nucleotides: TGTGCCAGCAGCGTAGCTAGTGGTAGTGAGCAGTTCTTC. This gives the protein CASSVASGSEQFF.

The chain combines TRBV2 with TRBJ2-1; 7 nucleotides align to TRBD2. Per the germline V gene, CDR1 is SNHLY and CDR2 is FYNNEI. J lost 2 bases, V lost 4 bases, and 8 bases had no gene match. This CDR3 comprises 16 residues. In DNA, the CDR3 is TGTGCCAGCAGTGGGTCTAGCGGAAGGGCCTACAATGAGCAGTTCTTC. Encoded protein: CASSGSSGRAYNEQFF. Full variable domain (rest looked up from reference TRBV2 and TRBJ2-1): EPEVTQTPSHQVTQMGQEVILRCVPISNHLYFYWYRQILGQKVEFLVSFYNNEISEKSEIFDDQFSVERPDGSNFTLKIRSTKLEDSAMYFCASSGSSGRAYNEQFFGPGTRLTVL.

In nucleotides, the CDR3 is TGTGCCAGCAGCCCACGACAGGGAGACACAGATACGCAGTATTTT. Translation gives CASSPRQGDTDTQYF. The chain recombines TRBV7-9 with TRBJ2-3; 7 nucleotides match TRBD1. V lost 5 bases and J lost 2; bases outside the gene matches: 7. The CDR3 has 15 residues. Germline V gives CDR1 SEHNR, CDR2 FQNEAQ (reference sequence).

The chain links TRBV14 to TRBJ2-1; D assignment may be TRBD1 or TRBD2 (6 bases each). This CDR3 is 16 amino acids long. CDR1 and CDR2 (germline): SGHDN, FVKESK. Trimming removed 1 base from V and 4 bases from J, with 14 bases in between. CDR3 region: CASSQVRRGPYNEQFF. The CDR3, as DNA: TGTGCCAGCAGCCAAGTTCGACGGGGGCCGTACAATGAGCAGTTCTTC.